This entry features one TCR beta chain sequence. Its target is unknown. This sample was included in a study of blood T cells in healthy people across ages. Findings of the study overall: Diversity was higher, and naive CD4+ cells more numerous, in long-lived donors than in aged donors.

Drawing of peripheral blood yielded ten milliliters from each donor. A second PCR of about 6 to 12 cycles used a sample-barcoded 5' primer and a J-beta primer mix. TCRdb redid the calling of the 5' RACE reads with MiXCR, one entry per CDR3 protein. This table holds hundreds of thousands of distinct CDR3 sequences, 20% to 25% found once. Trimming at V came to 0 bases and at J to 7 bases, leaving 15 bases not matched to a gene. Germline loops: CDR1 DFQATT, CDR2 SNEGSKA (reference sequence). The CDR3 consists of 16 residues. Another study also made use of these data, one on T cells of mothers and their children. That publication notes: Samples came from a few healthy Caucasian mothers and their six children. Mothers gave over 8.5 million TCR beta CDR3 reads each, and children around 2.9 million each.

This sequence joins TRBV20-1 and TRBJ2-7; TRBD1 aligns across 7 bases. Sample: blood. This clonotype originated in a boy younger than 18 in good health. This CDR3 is CSARDHRTGQALEQYF. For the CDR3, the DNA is TGCAGTGCTAGAGATCACCGGACAGGCCAGGCCCTGGAGCAGTACTTC.